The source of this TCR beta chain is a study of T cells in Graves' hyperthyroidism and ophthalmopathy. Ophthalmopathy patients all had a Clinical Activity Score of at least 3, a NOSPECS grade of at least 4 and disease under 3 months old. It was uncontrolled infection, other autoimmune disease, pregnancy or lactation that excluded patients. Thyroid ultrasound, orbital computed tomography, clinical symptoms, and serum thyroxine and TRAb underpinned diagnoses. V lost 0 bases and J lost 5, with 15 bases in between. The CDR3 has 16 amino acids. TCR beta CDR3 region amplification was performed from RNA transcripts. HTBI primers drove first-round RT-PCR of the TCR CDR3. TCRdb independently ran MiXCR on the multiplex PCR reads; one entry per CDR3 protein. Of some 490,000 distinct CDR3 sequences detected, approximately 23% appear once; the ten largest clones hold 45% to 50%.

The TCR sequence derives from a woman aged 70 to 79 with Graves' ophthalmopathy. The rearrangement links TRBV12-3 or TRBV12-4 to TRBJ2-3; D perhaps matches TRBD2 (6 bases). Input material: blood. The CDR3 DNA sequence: TGTGCCAGCAGTTTAGCGACTAGTGGATTAAAAGATACGCAGTATTTT. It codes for CASSLATSGLKDTQYF.